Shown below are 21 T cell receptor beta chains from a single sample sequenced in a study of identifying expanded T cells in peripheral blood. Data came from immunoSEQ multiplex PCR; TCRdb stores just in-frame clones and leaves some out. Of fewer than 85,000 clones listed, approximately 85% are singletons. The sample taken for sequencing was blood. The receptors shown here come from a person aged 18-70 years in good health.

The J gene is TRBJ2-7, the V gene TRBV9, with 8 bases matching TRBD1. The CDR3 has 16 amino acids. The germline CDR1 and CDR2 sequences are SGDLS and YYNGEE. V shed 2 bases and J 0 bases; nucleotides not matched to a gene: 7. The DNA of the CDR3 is TGTGCCAGCAGCGTGGGTCAGGGACAGGCCTCCTACGAGCAGTACTTC. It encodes CASSVGQGQASYEQYF.

The CDR3 DNA reads as TGTGCCAGCAGCCCAAGCGGGAGGTTCAACAATGAGCAGTTCTTC. Its translation: CASSPSGRFNNEQFF. This sequence joins TRBV7-2 and TRBJ2-1, with TRBD2 matching 9 bases. The ends lost 5 bases at V and 5 bases at J; junction bases unmatched: 7. The CDR3 spans 15 residues. Germline values: CDR1 SGHTA, CDR2 FQGNSA.

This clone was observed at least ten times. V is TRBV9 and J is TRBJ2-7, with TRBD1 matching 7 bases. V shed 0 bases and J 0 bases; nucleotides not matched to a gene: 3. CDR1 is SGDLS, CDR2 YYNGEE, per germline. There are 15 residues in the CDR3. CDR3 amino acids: CASSVGQGISYEQYF. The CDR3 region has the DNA TGTGCCAGCAGCGTAGGACAGGGAATCTCCTACGAGCAGTACTTC.

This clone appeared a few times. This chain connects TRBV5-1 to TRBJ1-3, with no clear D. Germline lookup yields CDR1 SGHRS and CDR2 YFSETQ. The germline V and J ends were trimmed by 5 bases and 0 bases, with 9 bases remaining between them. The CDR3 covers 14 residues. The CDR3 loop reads CASRTDGSGNTIYF. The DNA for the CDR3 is TGCGCCAGCAGGACGGACGGCTCTGGAAACACCATATATTTT.

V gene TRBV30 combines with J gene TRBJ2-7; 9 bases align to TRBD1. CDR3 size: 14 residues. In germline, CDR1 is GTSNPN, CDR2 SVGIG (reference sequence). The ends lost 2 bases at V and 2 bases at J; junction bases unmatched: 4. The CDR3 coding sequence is TGTGCCTGGAGTACCGGACAGGGGACCTACGAGCAGTACTTC. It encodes CAWSTGQGTYEQYF.

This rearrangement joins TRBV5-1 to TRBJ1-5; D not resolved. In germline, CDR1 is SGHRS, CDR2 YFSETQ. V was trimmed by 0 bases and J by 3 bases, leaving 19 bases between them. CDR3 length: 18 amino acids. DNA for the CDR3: TGCGCCAGCAGCTTGGCCGGAAATAGTTGGAGAACCAATCAGCCCCAGCATTTT. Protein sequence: CASSLAGNSWRTNQPQHF.

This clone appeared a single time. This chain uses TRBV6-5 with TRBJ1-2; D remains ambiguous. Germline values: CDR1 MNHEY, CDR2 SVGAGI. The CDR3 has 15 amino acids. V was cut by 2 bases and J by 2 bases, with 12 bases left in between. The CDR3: CASSYLKSGNYGYTF. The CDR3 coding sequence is TGTGCCAGCAGTTACCTAAAATCCGGGAACTATGGCTACACCTTC.

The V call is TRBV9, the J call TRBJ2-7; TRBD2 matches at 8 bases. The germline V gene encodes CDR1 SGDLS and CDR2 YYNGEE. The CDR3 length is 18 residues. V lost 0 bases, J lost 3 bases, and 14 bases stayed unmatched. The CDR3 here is CASSVEASGSLTFYEQYF. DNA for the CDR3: TGTGCCAGCAGCGTAGAGGCTAGCGGGTCGCTCACCTTCTACGAGCAGTACTTC.

The chain's CDR3 is CASRGSALSTNEKLFF. The CDR3 DNA is TGTGCCAGCAGAGGGTCGGCCCTTTCAACTAATGAAAAACTGTTTTTT. The chain recombines TRBV28 with TRBJ1-4; no reliable D call. Trimming took 6 bases from V and 0 from J, leaving 14 bases between them. The CDR3 covers 16 residues. Germline loops: CDR1 MDHEN, CDR2 SYDVKM.

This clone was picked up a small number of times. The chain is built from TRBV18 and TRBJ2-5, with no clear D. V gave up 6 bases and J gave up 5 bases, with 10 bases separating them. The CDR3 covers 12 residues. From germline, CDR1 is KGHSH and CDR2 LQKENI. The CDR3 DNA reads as TGTGCCAGCTCGGGGAACGAGGAGACCCAGTACTTC. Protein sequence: CASSGNEETQYF.

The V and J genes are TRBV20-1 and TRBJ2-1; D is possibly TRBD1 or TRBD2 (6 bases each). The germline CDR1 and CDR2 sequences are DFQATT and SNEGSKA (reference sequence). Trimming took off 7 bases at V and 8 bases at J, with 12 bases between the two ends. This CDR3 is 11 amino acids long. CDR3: CSVKGGYEQFF. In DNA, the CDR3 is TGCAGTGTAAAGGGGGGCTATGAGCAGTTCTTC.

The CDR3 region has the DNA TGTGCCAGCACCCCGACAGGCGGCCAGGTGGGAGGGACCGGGGAGCTGTTTTTT. Translation gives CASTPTGGQVGGTGELFF. The rearrangement joins TRBV7-9 to TRBJ2-2, with a weak D call TRBD2 (7 bases). With 7 bases removed from V and 5 bases from J, the gap between germline ends came to 26 bases. Germline V lookup: CDR1 SEHNR, CDR2 FQNEAQ (reference sequence). This CDR3 comprises 18 residues.

CDR3 amino acids: CASSAIGTGGPGELFF. The DNA of the CDR3 is TGTGCCAGCAGTGCGATCGGGACAGGGGGCCCCGGGGAGCTGTTTTTT. This chain connects TRBV6-1 to TRBJ2-2; the match to TRBD1 covers 12 bases. CDR1 MNHNS and CDR2 SASEGT come from the germline V gene. V lost 4 bases and J lost 6; bases outside the gene matches: 6. The CDR3 runs to 16 residues.

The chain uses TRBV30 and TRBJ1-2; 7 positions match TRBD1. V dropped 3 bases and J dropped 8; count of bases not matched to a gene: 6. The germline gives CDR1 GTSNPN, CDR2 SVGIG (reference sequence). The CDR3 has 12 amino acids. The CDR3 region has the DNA TGTGCCTGGAGAGGGGGCGCGGGGGGCTACACCTTC. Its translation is CAWRGGAGGYTF.

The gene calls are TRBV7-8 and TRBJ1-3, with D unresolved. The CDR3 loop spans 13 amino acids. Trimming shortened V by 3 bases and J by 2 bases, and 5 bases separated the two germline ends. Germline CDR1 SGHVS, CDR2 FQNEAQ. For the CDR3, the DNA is TGTGCCAGCAGCTTGGGGACTGGAAACACCATATATTTT. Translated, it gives CASSLGTGNTIYF.

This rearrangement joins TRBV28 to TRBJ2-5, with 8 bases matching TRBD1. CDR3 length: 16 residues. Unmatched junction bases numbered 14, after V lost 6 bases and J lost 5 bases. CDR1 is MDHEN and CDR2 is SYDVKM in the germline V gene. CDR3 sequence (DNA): TGTGCCAGCAGACTACTAAGTGACAGGGGTTCGGAGACCCAGTACTTC. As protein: CASRLLSDRGSETQYF.

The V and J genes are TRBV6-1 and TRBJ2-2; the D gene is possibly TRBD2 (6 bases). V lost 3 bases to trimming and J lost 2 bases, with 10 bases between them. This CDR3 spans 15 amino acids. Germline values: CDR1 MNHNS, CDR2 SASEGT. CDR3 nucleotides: TGTGCCAGCAGTGACGTAGCGGCTAACACCGGGGAGCTGTTTTTT. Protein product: CASSDVAANTGELFF.

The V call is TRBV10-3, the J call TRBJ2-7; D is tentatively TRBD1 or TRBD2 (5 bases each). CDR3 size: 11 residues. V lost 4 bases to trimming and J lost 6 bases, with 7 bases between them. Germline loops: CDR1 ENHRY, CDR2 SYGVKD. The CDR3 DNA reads TGTGCCATCAGTGGAGGGACCGAGCAGTACTTC. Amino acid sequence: CAISGGTEQYF.

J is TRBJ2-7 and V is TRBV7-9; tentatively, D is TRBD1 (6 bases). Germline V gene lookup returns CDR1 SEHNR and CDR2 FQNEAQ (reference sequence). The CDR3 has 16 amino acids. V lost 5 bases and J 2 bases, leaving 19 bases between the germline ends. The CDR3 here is CASSPAGAGDPYEQYF. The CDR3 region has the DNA TGTGCCAGCAGCCCCGCCGGGGCAGGGGATCCCTACGAGCAGTACTTC.

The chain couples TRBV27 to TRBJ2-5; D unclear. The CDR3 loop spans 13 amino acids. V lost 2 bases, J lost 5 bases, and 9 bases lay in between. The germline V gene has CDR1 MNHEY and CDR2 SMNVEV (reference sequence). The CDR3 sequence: CASSLRGRETQYF. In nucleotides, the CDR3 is TGTGCCAGCAGTTTACGAGGTCGGGAGACCCAGTACTTC.

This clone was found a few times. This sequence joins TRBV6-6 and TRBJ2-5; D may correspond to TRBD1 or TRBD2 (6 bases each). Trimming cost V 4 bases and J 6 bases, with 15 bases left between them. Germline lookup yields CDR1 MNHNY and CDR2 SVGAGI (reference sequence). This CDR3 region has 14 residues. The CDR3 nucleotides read TGTGCCAGCAGTTGGACGGGGGCGGGAAAGACCCAGTACTTC. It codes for CASSWTGAGKTQYF.